This T cell receptor (beta chain) was documented in a study of T cell repertoires in cytomegalovirus infection (dated by TCRdb to the late 2010s). Notes on the research overall: Donor HLA type was relevant to the analysis, because carriage of CMV infection together with the matching HLA type was indicated by public TCR beta signatures.

The study at large found these results: The ex vivo response was dominated by HLA-C-restricted CMV-specific TCR beta clonotypes, which also provided the single most frequent clonotype in two of eight donors. Cumulative frequency of public TCR beta family members discriminated carriers of CMV infection plus the relevant HLA type in this cohort and an independent approximately 400-donor cohort.

TCRdb lists the instrument as Illumina HiSeq 1500. TCRdb redid the processing of the public reads, applying fastp at Q25 and MiXCR, and retained in-frame beta chains. Each CDR3 protein appears once, grouped with its most common genes and DNA. This sample lists 230,000 or so distinct CDR3 sequences; 17% were detected once. Approximately 51% of the sample comes from the top ten. This clonotype has just a few counts. Its antigen target is currently unknown. No much larger clone is present one base from it, and per-base qualities are unavailable. The CDR3 goes from the cysteine to the phenylalanine over 17 residues. Only the CDR3 DNA stays, 51 bases, in frame from base 1. Via the germline V gene (reference sequence), CDR1 is LGHDT and CDR2 YNNKEL. V is clipped by 2 bases and J by 7 bases, and the sequence between their germline boundaries is 20 bases long.

Sequenced input: CD8+ T cells from PBMCs. The chain is assembled from TRBV3-1 and TRBJ2-2; the D region may be TRBD1 or TRBD2, each matching 7 bases equally. The TCR was taken from a human donor in good health (CMV status not recorded). Some clones in this sample may be carry-over from other donors' samples. The DNA sequence reads TGTGCCAGCAGCCAACCGCAGGGGGGGGCAGTGATCGGGGAGCTGTTTTTT. It codes for CASSQPQGGAVIGELFF.